This T cell receptor beta chain was captured by sequencing in a study of T cells after posttransplantation cyclophosphamide. Peripheral blood was collected from the related graft donor on the marrow donation day. The CDR3 has 13 amino acids. V dropped 0 bases and J dropped 4 bases, with 7 bases sitting between them. Germline CDR1 and CDR2: SGHTS and YDEGEE. Sequenced by immunoSEQ multiplex PCR; TCRdb stores in-frame clones only, minus some. The sample is made up of 30,000 to 45,000 clones, none counted only once. Study-wide points: Tissue-infiltrating T cells from skin or gut overlapped little with blood T cells.

This clone has ten or more counts. Antigen: not known. This clonotype was sampled from a girl aged 10 to 17 in good health, CMV-negative, and a related stem cell transplant donor. The sample comprised PBMCs. The J gene is TRBJ1-1, the V gene TRBV5-8; no clear D gene. The CDR3 is CASSLGGITEAFF. In DNA, the CDR3 is TGTGCCAGCAGCTTGGGCGGGATCACTGAAGCTTTCTTT.